This T cell receptor (beta chain) originates from a study of CD8+CD57+ T cells in acquired aplastic anemia. Study details: Sorted CD4+ and CD8+ cell DNA averaged about 3 ug. As sequenced from healthy donors, CD4+ cells averaged approximately 11 million reads. Overall study findings and caveats: The study found no significant CD8+ Simpson's diversity difference between patients and controls.

Turning to this clonotype: Antigen: not known.

The CDR3 is 16 amino acids. CDR1 is SGHAT and CDR2 is FQDESV in the germline V gene (reference sequence). Trimming stripped 5 bases from V and 2 bases from J, with 17 bases between. The template for TCR beta VDJ and CDR3 sequence profiling was genomic DNA. TCRdb recomputed calls from the reads with MiXCR, one row per CDR3 protein. The data hold about 150,000 distinct CDR3 sequences, with more than 35% observed a single time. The TCR comes from a human donor in good health, serving as a control. The genes are TRBV11-1 and TRBJ2-3, with D possibly being TRBD1 (6 bases). Sequenced sample: sorted CD4+, CD8+, or CD8+CD57+ T cells (not recorded which) from PBMCs. The CDR3 coding sequence is TGTGCCAGCAGCCGGAACAGGGAGAGGACCACAGATACGCAGTATTTT. It translates to CASSRNRERTTDTQYF.